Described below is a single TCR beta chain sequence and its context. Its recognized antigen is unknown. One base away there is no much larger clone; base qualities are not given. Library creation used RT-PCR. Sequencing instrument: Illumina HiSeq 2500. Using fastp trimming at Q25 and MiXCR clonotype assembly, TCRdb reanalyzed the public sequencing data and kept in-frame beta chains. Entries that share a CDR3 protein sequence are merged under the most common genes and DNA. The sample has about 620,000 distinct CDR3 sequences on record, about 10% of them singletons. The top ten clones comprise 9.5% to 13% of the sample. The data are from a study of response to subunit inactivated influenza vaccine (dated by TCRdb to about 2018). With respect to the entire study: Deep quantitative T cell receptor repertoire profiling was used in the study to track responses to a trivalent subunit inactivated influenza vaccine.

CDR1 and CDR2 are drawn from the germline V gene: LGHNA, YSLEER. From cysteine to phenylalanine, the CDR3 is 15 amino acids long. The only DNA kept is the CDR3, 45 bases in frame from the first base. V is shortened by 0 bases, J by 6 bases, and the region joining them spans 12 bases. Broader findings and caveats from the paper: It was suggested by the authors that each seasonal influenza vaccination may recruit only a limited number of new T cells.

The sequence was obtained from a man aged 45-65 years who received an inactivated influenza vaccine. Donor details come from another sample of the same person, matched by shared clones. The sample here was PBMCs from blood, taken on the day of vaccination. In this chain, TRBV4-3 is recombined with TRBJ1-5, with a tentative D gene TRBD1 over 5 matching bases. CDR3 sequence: CASSQDYGGSQPQHF. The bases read TGCGCCAGCAGCCAAGACTACGGGGGGAGTCAGCCCCAGCATTTT.